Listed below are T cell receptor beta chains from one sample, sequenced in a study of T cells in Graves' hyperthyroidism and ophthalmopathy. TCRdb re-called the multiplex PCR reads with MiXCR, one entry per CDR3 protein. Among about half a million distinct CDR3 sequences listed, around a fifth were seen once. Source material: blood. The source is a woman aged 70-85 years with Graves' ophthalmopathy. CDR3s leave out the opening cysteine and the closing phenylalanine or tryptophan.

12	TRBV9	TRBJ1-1	ASSVAAGFTEAF
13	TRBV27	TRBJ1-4	ASSLLGIRGEKLF
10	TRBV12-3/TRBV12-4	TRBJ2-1	ASSTLGGEQF
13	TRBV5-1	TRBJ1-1	ASSLVTSANTEAF
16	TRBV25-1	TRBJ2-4	ASSEYMKGPVAKNIQY
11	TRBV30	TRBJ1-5	AWSGGGDQPQH
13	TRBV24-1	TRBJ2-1	ATSDPSGNINEQF
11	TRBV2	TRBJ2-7	ASSEENFNEQY
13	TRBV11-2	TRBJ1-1	ASRPYGGLNTEAF
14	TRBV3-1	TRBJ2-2	ASSLGELAETGELF
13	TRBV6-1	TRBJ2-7	ASSLHNLLSYEQY
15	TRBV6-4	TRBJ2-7	ASSDPAGGLISYEQY
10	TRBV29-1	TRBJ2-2	SVALNTGELF
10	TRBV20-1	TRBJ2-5	SADGAKETQY
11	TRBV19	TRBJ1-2	ASSPTLNYGYT
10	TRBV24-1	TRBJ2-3	ATSDSSDTQY
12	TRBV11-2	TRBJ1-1	ASSLQTYRAEAF